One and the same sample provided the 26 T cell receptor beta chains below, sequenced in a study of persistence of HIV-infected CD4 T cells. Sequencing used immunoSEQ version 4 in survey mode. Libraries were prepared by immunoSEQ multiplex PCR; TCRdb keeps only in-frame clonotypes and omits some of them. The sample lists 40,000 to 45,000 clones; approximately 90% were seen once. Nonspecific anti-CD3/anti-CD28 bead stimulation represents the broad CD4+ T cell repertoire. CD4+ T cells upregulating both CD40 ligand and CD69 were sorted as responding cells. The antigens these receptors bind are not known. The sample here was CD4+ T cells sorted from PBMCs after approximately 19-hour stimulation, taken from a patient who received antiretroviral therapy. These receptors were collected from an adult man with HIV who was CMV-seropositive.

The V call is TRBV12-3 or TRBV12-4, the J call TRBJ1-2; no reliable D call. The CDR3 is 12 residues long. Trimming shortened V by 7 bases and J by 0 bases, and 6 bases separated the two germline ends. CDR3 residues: CASKLTNYGYTF. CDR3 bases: TGTGCCAGCAAGCTAACTAACTATGGCTACACCTTC.

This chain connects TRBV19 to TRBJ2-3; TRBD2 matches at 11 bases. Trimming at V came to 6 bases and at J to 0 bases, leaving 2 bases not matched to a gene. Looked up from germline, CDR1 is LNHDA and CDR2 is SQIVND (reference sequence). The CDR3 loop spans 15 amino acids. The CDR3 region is CASRGTSGSTDTQYF. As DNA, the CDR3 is TGTGCCAGTAGGGGGACTAGCGGAAGCACAGATACGCAGTATTTT.

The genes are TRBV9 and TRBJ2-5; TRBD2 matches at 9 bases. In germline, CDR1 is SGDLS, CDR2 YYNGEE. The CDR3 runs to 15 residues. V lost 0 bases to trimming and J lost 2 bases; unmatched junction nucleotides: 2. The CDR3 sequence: CASSVGGGGQETQYF. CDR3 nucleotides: TGTGCCAGCAGCGTAGGCGGGGGGGGACAAGAGACCCAGTACTTC.

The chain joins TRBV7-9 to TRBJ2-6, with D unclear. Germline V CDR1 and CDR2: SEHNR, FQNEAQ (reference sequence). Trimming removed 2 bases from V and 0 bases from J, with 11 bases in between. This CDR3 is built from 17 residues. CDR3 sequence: CASSLLPGPSGANVLTF. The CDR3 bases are TGTGCCAGCAGCTTATTGCCGGGCCCCTCTGGGGCCAACGTCCTGACTTTC.

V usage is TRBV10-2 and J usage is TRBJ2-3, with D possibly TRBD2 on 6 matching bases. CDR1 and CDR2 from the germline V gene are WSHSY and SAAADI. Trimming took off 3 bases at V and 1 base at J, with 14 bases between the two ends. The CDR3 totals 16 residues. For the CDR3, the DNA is TGCGCCAGCAGTGATGGGCGGGGTGGGGGCACAGATACGCAGTATTTT. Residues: CASSDGRGGGTDTQYF.

In nucleotides, the CDR3 is TGTGCCAGCAGCCCCGTACAGGGAGGCTATGGCTACACCTTC. Protein: CASSPVQGGYGYTF. V is TRBV6-5 and J is TRBJ1-2, with a possible D match to TRBD1 (6 bases). Germline CDR1 reads MNHEY; CDR2 reads SVGAGI. Trimming shortened V by 6 bases and J by 4 bases, and 15 bases separated the two germline ends. The CDR3 has 14 amino acids.

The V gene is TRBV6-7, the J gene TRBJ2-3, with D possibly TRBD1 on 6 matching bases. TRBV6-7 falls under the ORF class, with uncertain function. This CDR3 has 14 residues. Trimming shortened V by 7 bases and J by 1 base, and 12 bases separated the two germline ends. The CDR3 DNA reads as TGTGCCAGCAACGTGGGGGCCGGCACAGATACGCAGTATTTT. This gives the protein CASNVGAGTDTQYF.

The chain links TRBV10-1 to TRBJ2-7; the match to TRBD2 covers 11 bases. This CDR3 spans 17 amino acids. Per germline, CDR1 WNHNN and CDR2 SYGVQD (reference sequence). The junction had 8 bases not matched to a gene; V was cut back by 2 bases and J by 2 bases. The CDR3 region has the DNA TGCGCCAGCAGTGAGAATACCGGGACTAGCGGTACCTACGAGCAGTACTTC. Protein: CASSENTGTSGTYEQYF.

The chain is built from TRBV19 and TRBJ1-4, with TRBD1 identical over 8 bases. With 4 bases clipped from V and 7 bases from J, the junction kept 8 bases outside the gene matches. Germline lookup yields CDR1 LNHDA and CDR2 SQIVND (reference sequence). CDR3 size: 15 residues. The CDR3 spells CASSRDRDRPEKLFF. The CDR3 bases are TGTGCCAGTAGTAGGGACCGGGACAGGCCTGAAAAACTGTTTTTT.

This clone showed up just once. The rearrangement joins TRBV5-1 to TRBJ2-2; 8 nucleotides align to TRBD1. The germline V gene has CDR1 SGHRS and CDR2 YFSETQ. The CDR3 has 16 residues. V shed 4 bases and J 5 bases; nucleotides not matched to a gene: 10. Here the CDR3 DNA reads TGCGCCAGCAGCAAGACGACAGGGGTCGGGACCGGGGAGCTGTTTTTT. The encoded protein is CASSKTTGVGTGELFF. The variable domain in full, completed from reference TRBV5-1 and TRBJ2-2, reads KAGVTQTPRYLIKTRGQQVTLSCSPISGHRSVSWYQQTPGQGLQFLFEYFSETQRNKGNFPGRFSGRQFSNSRSEMNVSTLELGDSALYLCASSKTTGVGTGELFFGEGSRLTVL.

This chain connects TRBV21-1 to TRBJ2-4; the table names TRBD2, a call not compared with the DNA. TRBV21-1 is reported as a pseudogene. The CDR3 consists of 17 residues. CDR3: CASSKIPSGGHADIQYF. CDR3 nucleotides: TGTGCCAGCAGCAAGATCCCTAGCGGGGGGCACGCGGACATTCAGTACTTC.

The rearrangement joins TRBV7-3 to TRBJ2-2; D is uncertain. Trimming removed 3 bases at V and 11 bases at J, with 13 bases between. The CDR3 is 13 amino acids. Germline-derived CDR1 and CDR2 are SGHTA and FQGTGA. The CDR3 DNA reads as TGTGCCAGCAGCTTTCTCGAGCAAGGAGAGCTGTTTTTT. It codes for CASSFLEQGELFF.

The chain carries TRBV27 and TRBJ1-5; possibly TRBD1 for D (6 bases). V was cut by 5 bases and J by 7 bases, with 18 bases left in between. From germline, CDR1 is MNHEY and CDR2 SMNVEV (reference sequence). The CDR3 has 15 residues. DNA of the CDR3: TGTGCCAGCAGTGCACTTAACAGGGCCGGCCAGCCCCAGCATTTT. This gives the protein CASSALNRAGQPQHF.

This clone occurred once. CDR3: CASSGRDTDTQYF. CDR3 bases: TGTGCCAGCAGTGGCCGGGACACCGATACGCAGTATTTT. The chain is built from TRBV6-6 and TRBJ2-3, with D possibly being TRBD1 (6 bases). Germline V gene sequence: CDR1 MNHNY, CDR2 SVGAGI (reference sequence). This CDR3 has 13 amino acids. The V end was cut by 5 bases, the J end by 6 bases, with 12 bases between.

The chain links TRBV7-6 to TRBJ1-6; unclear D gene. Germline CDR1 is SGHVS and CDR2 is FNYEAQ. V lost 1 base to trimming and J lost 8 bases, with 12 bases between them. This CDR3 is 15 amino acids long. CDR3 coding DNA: TGTGCCAGCAGCTTAGTCTCTGGGATTGATTCACCCCTCCACTTT. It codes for CASSLVSGIDSPLHF.

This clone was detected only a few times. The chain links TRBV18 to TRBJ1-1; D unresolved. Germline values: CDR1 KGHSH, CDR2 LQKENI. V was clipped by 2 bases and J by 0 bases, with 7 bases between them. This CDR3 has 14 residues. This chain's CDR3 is CASSPGGMNTEAFF. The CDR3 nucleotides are TGTGCCAGCTCACCAGGCGGCATGAACACTGAAGCTTTCTTT.

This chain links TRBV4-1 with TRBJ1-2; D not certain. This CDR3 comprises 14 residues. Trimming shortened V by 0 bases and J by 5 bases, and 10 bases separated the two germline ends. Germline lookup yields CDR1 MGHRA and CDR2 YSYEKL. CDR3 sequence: CASSQDGQDYGYTF. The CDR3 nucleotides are TGCGCCAGCAGCCAAGATGGTCAGGATTATGGCTACACCTTC.

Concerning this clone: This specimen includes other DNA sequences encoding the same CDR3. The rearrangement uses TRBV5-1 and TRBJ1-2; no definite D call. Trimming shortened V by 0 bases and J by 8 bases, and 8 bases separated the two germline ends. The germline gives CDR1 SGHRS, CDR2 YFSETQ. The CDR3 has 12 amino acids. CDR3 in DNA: TGCGCCAGCAGCTTGGACAGATACGGCTACACCTTC. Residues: CASSLDRYGYTF.

CDR3 sequence reads: CAIHPRGGLTDTQYF. The CDR3 nucleotides are TGTGCCATCCACCCTCGCGGGGGCCTCACAGATACGCAGTATTTT. V is TRBV28 and J is TRBJ2-3, with D maybe TRBD2 (7 bases). Germline CDR1 is MDHEN and CDR2 is SYDVKM. V was shortened by 10 bases and J by 2 bases, with 19 bases between the two germline ends. This CDR3 has 15 amino acids.

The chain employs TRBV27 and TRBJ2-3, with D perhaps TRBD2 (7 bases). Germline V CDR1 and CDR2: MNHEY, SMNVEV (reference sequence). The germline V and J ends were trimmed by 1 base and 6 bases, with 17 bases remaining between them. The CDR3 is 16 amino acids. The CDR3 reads CASSLLAGGGSDTQYF. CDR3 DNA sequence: TGTGCCAGCAGTTTATTGGCGGGCGGGGGCTCGGATACGCAGTATTTT.

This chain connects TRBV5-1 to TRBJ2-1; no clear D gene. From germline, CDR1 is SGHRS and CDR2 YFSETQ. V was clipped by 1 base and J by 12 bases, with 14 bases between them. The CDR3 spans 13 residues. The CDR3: CASSLSPDVTQFF. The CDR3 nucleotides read TGCGCCAGCAGCTTGAGTCCGGACGTCACGCAGTTCTTC.

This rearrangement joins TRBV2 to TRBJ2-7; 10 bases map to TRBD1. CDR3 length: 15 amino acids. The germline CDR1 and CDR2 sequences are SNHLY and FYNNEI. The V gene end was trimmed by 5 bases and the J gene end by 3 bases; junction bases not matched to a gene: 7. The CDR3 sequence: CASSLSRTGGYEQYF. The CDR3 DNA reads TGTGCCAGCAGTTTATCCAGGACAGGGGGCTACGAGCAGTACTTC.

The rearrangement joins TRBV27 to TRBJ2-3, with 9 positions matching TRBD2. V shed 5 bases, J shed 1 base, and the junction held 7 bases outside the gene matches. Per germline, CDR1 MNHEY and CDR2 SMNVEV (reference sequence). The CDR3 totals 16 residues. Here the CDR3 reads CASSPSSGERTDTQYF. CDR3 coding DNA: TGTGCCAGCAGTCCCTCTAGCGGGGAACGCACAGATACGCAGTATTTT.

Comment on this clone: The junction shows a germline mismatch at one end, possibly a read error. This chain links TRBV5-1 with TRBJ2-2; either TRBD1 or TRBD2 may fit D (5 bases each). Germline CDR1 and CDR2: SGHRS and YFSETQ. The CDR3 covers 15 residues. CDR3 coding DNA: TGCGCCAGCACCTTGGGGACGGTGAACACCGGGGAGCTGTTTTTT. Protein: CASTLGTVNTGELFF.

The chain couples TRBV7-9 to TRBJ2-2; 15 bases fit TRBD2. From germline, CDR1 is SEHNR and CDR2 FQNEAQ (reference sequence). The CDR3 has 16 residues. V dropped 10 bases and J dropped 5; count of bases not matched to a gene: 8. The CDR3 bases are TGTGCCACTCCGGGACTAGCGGGGGGCGGAACCGGGGAGCTGTTTTTT. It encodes CATPGLAGGGTGELFF.

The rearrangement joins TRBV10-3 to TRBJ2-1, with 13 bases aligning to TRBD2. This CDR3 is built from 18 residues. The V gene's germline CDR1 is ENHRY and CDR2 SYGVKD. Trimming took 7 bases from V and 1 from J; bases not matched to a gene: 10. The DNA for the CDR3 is TGTGCCATCACCAGAGGACTAGCGGGGGCCCCTTCCTACAATGAGCAGTTCTTC. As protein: CAITRGLAGAPSYNEQFF.